This is a list of T cell receptor beta chains from one sample in a study of shared clonotypes between healthy human individuals. Only in-frame clones appear in the TCRdb table, and some are missing; sequencing was by immunoSEQ multiplex PCR. Among about 2.1 million clones listed, approximately 92% were seen once. Material for sequencing was naive CD8+ T cells from PBMCs. Receptor source: a man younger than 30 in good health. Some clones in this sample may be carry-over from other donors' samples. The CDR3 runs from the conserved cysteine through the conserved F or W. A D gene is named only where the DNA matches it firmly.

d_call j_call v_call cdr3_aa cdr3_nt
. TRBJ2-3 TRBV27 CASSNLGFPDTQYF TGTGCCAGCTCAAATCTAGGTTTCCCAGATACGCAGTATTTT
. TRBJ2-1 TRBV28 CASSEVGHSLNNEQFF TGTGCCAGCAGTGAGGTGGGCCACTCACTAAACAATGAGCAGTTCTTC
. TRBJ2-7 TRBV11-2 CASSYPLSGDSSYEQYF TGTGCCAGCAGCTACCCCCTAAGCGGGGACAGCTCCTACGAGCAGTACTTC
. TRBJ2-6 TRBV7-9 CASRGLVGTSGPGANVLTF TGTGCCTCCCGAGGCCTGGTCGGAACCTCTGGACCCGGGGCCAACGTCCTGACTTTC
. TRBJ1-2 TRBV5-1 CASSKTALIGYTF TGCGCCAGCAGTAAGACGGCCCTTATTGGCTACACCTTC
. TRBJ2-5 TRBV15 CATYETGETQYF TGTGCCACCTACGAAACAGGGGAGACCCAGTACTTC
. TRBJ2-2 TRBV9 CASSSRGETPTNTGELFF TGTGCCAGCAGCTCCCGCGGGGAGACACCTACGAACACCGGGGAGCTGTTTTTT
. TRBJ2-2 TRBV4-3 CASSQALVPSSGELFF TGCGCCAGCAGCCAAGCTCTCGTCCCTTCGTCTGGGGAGCTGTTTTTT
TRBD2 TRBJ2-3 TRBV14 CASSQSTSENTDTQYF TGTGCCAGCAGCCAGTCGACTAGCGAGAACACAGATACGCAGTATTTT
. TRBJ2-7 TRBV7-3 CASSPEPGSGQYF TGTGCCAGCAGCCCAGAGCCGGGTTCCGGGCAGTACTTC
TRBD1 TRBJ1-1 TRBV11-2 CASNEGAPEAFF TGTGCCAGCAACGAGGGGGCCCCTGAAGCTTTCTTT
. TRBJ1-2 TRBV19 CASDGSTGGDYGYTF TGTGCCAGCGACGGTTCAACCGGAGGAGACTATGGCTACACCTTC
TRBD2 TRBJ2-1 TRBV11-2 CASSLALAGGNEQFF TGTGCCAGCAGCTTAGCCCTAGCGGGGGGCAATGAGCAGTTCTTC
TRBD2 TRBJ2-3 TRBV2 CASSQLREGTDTQYF TGTGCCAGCAGTCAATTGCGGGAGGGCACAGATACGCAGTATTTT
. TRBJ2-7 TRBV7-9 CASSPGGGSFHEQYF TGTGCCAGCTCCCCGGGGGGCGGGAGCTTTCACGAGCAGTACTTC
. TRBJ1-1 TRBV28 CASTSGTNTEAFF TGTGCCAGCACCTCGGGCACGAACACTGAAGCTTTCTTT
TRBD1 TRBJ2-6 TRBV19 CASWDSHSGANVLTF TGTGCCAGTTGGGACAGCCACTCTGGGGCCAACGTCCTGACTTTC